The sequence of this T cell receptor beta chain was determined in a study of CD8+ T cells in alopecia areata. For the study at large: At a dose of 5 to 10 mg twice daily, oral tofacitinib was given to treated patients. Study outcomes and limitations: Mouse data revealed clearer TCR sharing than patient data did, a gap possibly tied to HLA.

RNA extraction and reverse transcription yielded cDNA as sequencing template. The protocol was immunoSEQ multiplex PCR, while the TCRdb copy is restricted to in-frame clones and leaves out a portion. There are roughly 150,000 clones in the sample; under 60% occur only once, and 15% to 20% lies in the top ten. Regarding this clone: The antigen is not known.

The CDR3 spans 12 residues. Deletions cut 3 bases from V and 6 bases from J, with 12 bases between. In germline, CDR1 is SQVTM, CDR2 ANQGSEA. The receptor's source is a human donor with alopecia areata. The chain couples TRBV29-1 to TRBJ2-7; possibly TRBD1 for D (6 bases). The sequencing used CD8+ T cells sorted from blood, collected at week 0. The CDR3 coding sequence is TGCAGCGTTGACCTCCAAGGGGGCGAGCAGTACTTC. Translating gives CSVDLQGGEQYF.